Reported below is one TCR beta chain. The sample originates from a study of CD8 T cells in Susac syndrome. Study-wide background: When their blood was taken, patients with Susac syndrome were therapy-naive, taking corticosteroids, or taking intravenous immunoglobulin alone.

It was with random hexamers that roughly 0.5 to 1 ug RNA was reverse transcribed. Amplification of TCR beta CDR3 was carried out by immunoSEQ multiplex PCR, which covered 54 Vbeta and 13 Jbeta segments. From the immunoSEQ multiplex PCR reads, TCRdb called clonotypes with MiXCR, one entry per CDR3 protein. The sample shows roughly 110,000 distinct CDR3 sequences, roughly 95% of them seen only once. Patients with Susac syndrome met diagnostic criteria that were recently defined for definite or probable disease. Sequencing input: CD8+ T cells from PBMCs. The origin of this receptor is a human donor with Susac syndrome.

The CDR3 protein is CASSVWDRGTDTQYF. Here the CDR3 DNA reads TGTGCCAGCAGCGTTTGGGACAGGGGCACAGATACGCAGTATTTT. The V and J genes are TRBV9 and TRBJ2-3, with TRBD1 matching 9 bases. The V gene's germline CDR1 is SGDLS and CDR2 YYNGEE. The CDR3 covers 15 residues. The trim removed 2 bases at V and 1 base at J, leaving 2 bases unmatched.